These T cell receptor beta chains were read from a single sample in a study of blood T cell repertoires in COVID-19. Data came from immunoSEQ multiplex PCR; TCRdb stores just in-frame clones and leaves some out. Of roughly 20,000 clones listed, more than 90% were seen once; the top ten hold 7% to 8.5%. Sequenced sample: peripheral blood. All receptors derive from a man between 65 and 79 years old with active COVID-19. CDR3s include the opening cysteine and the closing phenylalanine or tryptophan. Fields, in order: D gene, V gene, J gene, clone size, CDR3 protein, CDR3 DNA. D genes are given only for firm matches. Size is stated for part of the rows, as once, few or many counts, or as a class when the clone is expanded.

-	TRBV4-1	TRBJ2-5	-	CASATPAAGGETQYF	TGCGCCAGCGCAACCCCAGCGGCCGGCGGGGAGACCCAGTACTTC
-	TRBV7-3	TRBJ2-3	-	CASSVQGSGTDTQYF	TGTGCCAGCAGCGTACAGGGAAGCGGCACAGATACGCAGTATTTT
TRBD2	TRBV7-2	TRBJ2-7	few	CASSRGSGSGTLEQYF	TGTGCCAGCAGCCGCGGTAGCGGGAGCGGGACCCTCGAGCAGTACTTC
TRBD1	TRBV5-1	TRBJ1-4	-	CASSLGTGRVTNEKLFF	TGCGCCAGCAGCTTAGGGACAGGGCGGGTAACTAATGAAAAACTGTTTTTT
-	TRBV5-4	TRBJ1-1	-	CASSLDSAMNTEAFF	TGTGCCAGCAGCTTGGACTCCGCCATGAACACTGAAGCTTTCTTT
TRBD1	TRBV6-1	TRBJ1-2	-	CASSEPWDRGDYGYTF	TGTGCCAGCAGTGAACCCTGGGACAGGGGTGACTATGGCTACACCTTC
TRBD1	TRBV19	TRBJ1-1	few	CASSIFRGAEAFF	TGTGCCAGTAGTATTTTCAGGGGGGCTGAAGCTTTCTTT
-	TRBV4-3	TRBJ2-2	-	CASSRGHTSPNTGELFF	TGCGCCAGCAGCCGGGGGCACACATCCCCGAACACCGGGGAGCTGTTTTTT
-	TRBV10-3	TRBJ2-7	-	CAISENGYEQYF	TGTGCCATCAGTGAGAACGGCTACGAGCAGTACTTC
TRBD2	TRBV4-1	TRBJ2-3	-	CASSPGGGSDTQYF	TGCGCCAGCAGTCCCGGGGGGGGGTCAGATACGCAGTATTTT
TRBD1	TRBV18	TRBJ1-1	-	CASSQGTGVLTEAFF	TGTGCCAGCTCACAAGGGACAGGGGTGTTGACTGAAGCTTTCTTT
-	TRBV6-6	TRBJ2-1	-	CATPRGPYNEQFF	TGTGCCACTCCCAGGGGTCCCTACAATGAGCAGTTCTTC
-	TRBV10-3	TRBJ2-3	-	CAISDHSGSTDTQYF	TGTGCCATCAGTGACCACAGCGGGAGCACAGATACGCAGTATTTT
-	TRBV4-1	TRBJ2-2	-	CASSQDVRVNTGELFF	TGCGCCAGCAGCCAAGATGTGAGGGTGAACACCGGGGAGCTGTTTTTT
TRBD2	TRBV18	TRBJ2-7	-	CASSPTAAGDPYEQYF	TGTGCCAGCTCACCAACGGCCGCGGGGGACCCCTACGAGCAGTACTTC
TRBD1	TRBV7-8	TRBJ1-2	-	CATSSQGAPNGYTF	TGTGCCACCTCATCTCAGGGGGCGCCTAATGGCTACACCTTC
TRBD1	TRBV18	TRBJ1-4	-	CASSRQQGAPNEKLFF	TGTGCCAGCTCACGTCAGCAGGGGGCACCTAATGAAAAACTGTTTTTT
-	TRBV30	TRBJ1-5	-	CAWSAKQGSQPQHF	TGTGCCTGGAGTGCAAAACAGGGTTCTCAGCCCCAGCATTTT
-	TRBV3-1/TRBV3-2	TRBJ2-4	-	CASSRGPVLAKNIQYF	TGTGCCAGCAGCCGTGGCCCCGTGCTAGCCAAAAACATTCAGTACTTC
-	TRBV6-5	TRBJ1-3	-	CASRPSRGSGNTIYF	TGTGCCAGCAGACCTAGCAGGGGCTCTGGAAACACCATATATTTT
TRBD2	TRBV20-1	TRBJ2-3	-	CSASRAGVSLGLGTQYF	TGCAGTGCTAGTCGAGCGGGAGTCTCATTAGGTTTAGGTACGCAGTATTTT
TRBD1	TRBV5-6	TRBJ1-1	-	CASSPQGANTEAFF	TGTGCCAGCAGCCCCCAGGGGGCGAACACTGAAGCTTTCTTT
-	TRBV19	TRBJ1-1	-	CASRRTGRDTEAFF	TGTGCCAGTAGACGTACAGGGCGGGACACTGAAGCTTTCTTT
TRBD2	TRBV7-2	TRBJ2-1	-	CASSSRLAGGHFEQFF	TGTGCCAGCAGCTCAAGACTAGCGGGAGGTCATTTTGAGCAGTTCTTC
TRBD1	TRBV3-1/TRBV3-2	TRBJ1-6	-	CASRDRGRGSPLHF	TGTGCCAGCCGAGACAGGGGGCGCGGTTCACCCCTCCACTTT
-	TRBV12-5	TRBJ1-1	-	CASGLVTGANTEAFF	TGTGCTAGTGGTTTGGTAACTGGGGCTAACACTGAAGCTTTCTTT
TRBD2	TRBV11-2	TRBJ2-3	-	CASSPLAGATDTQYF	TGTGCCAGCAGCCCCCTAGCGGGAGCCACAGATACGCAGTATTTT
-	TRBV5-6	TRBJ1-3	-	CASSASGQISGNTIYF	TGTGCCAGCAGCGCCTCAGGCCAAATCTCTGGAAACACCATATATTTT
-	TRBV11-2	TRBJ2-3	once	CASSLVGSGTQYF	TGTGCCAGCAGCTTAGTTGGCTCAGGTACGCAGTATTTT
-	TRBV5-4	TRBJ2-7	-	CASSVGHRSSYEQYF	TGTGCCAGCAGCGTGGGACACAGGAGCTCCTACGAGCAGTACTTC
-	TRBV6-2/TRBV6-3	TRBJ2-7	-	CASSYSLSYEQYF	TGTGCCAGCAGTTACTCGCTATCCTACGAGCAGTACTTC
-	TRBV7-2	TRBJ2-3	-	CASSSGSATDTQYF	TGTGCCAGCAGCTCCGGGTCTGCCACAGATACGCAGTATTTT
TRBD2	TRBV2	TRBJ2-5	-	CASRKTSGDGETQYF	TGTGCCAGCAGAAAGACTAGCGGAGATGGAGAGACCCAGTACTTC
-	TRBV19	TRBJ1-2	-	CASSARVPPLGGYTF	TGTGCCAGTAGCGCACGGGTTCCTCCTTTAGGTGGCTACACCTTC
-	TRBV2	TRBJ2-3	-	CASSRGAGDTQYF	TGTGCCAGCAGTCGGGGTGCGGGGGATACGCAGTATTTT
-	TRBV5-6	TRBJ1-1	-	CASSGTLATEAFF	TGTGCCAGCAGCGGGACACTGGCGACTGAAGCTTTCTTT
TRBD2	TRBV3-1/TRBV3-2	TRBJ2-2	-	CASSQAGTSGTGELFF	TGTGCCAGCAGCCAAGCGGGGACTAGCGGCACCGGGGAGCTGTTTTTT
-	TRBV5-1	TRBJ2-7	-	CASSLGQSSSYEQYF	TGCGCCAGCAGCTTGGGACAGTCGAGCTCCTACGAGCAGTACTTC
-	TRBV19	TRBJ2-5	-	CASSIGAEETQYF	TGTGCCAGTAGTATAGGAGCGGAAGAGACCCAGTACTTC
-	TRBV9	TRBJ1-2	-	CASSVDSPSGVAGYTF	TGTGCCAGCAGCGTAGATTCCCCATCGGGGGTCGCTGGCTACACCTTC
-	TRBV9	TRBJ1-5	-	CASREKLQGFDNQPQHF	TGTGCCAGCAGAGAAAAGCTACAGGGATTTGACAATCAGCCCCAGCATTTT
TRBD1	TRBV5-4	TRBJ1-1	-	CASSPRTGGGNTEAFF	TGTGCCAGCAGCCCTAGGACAGGGGGCGGGAACACTGAAGCTTTCTTT
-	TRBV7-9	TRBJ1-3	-	CASSKRNSQTGNTIYF	TGTGCCAGCAGCAAACGGAACAGCCAGACAGGAAACACCATATATTTT
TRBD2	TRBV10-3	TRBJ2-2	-	CAISRLADNTGELFF	TGTGCCATCAGTCGACTAGCGGATAACACCGGGGAGCTGTTTTTT
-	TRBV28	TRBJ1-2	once	CASTSRYGYTF	TGTGCCAGCACGAGCCGCTATGGCTACACCTTC
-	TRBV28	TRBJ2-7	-	CASSPDYYEQYF	TGTGCCAGCAGCCCCGACTACTACGAGCAGTACTTC
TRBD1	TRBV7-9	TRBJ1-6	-	CASSTQGASNSPLHF	TGTGCCAGCAGCACGCAGGGGGCCAGTAATTCACCCCTCCACTTT
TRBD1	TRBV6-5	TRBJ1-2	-	CASRGTDYGYTF	TGTGCCAGCAGAGGGACAGACTATGGCTACACCTTC
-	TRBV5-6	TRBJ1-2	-	CASSLVQGSEGYTF	TGTGCCAGCAGCTTGGTGCAGGGGTCGGAGGGCTACACCTTC
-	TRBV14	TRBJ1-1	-	CASSFQGLSTEAFF	TGTGCCAGCAGCTTCCAGGGTTTGAGCACTGAAGCTTTCTTT
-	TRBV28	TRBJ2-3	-	CATRTGLETGGGDTQYF	TGTGCCACCCGGACAGGATTAGAGACCGGGGGGGGAGATACGCAGTATTTT
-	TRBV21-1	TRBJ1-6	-	CASSKASRFHNSPLHF	TGTGCCAGCAGCAAAGCGTCGAGGTTCCATAATTCACCCCTCCACTTT
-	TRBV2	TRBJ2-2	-	CASSEHPSHANTGELFF	TGTGCCAGCAGTGAACATCCGAGCCACGCGAACACCGGGGAGCTGTTTTTT
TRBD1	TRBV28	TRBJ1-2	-	CASSSHGQESNYGYTF	TGTGCCAGCAGTTCCCATGGACAGGAGAGTAACTATGGCTACACCTTC
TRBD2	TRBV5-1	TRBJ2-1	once	CAGSLREYNEQFF	TGCGCCGGCAGCTTGCGGGAGTACAATGAGCAGTTCTTC
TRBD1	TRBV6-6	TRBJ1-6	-	CASSYDNRGPNSPLHF	TGTGCCAGCAGCTATGATAACAGGGGGCCTAATTCACCCCTCCACTTT
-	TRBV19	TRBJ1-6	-	CASSIRRQVENSPLHF	TGTGCCAGTAGTATCCGCCGACAGGTAGAAAATTCACCCCTCCACTTT
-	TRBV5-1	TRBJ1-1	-	CASSLKLETEAFF	TGCGCCAGCAGCTTAAAGTTAGAAACTGAAGCTTTCTTT
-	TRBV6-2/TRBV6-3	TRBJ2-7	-	CASSYSLREQYF	TGTGCCAGCAGTTACTCGTTACGGGAGCAGTACTTC
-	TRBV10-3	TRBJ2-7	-	CAIMAGAGEQYF	TGTGCCATCATGGCAGGGGCTGGCGAGCAGTACTTC